One and the same sample provided the 18 T cell receptor beta chains below, sequenced in a study of shared clonotypes between healthy human individuals. It was CD45RO-negative cells, positively selected for CCR7, that made up naive CD8 cells, with terminally differentiated effector memory CD45RA+ cells excluded. This table comes from immunoSEQ multiplex PCR, and its TCRdb copy is limited to in-frame clones, with some not included. The sample has about 1,900,000 clones; about 95% are singletons. The sample taken for sequencing was naive CD8+ T cells sorted from blood. All receptors come from a man between 18 and 29 years old in good health.

V usage is TRBV2 and J usage is TRBJ1-3; 10 bases match TRBD1. V lost 3 bases, J lost 0 bases, and 2 bases stayed unmatched. The germline gives CDR1 SNHLY, CDR2 FYNNEI. This CDR3 region has 16 residues. The DNA of the CDR3 is TGTGCCAGCAGTGAGACAGGGGGCGACTCTGGAAACACCATATATTTT. It is translated as CASSETGGDSGNTIYF.

V gene TRBV13 combines with J gene TRBJ2-1, with 9 nucleotides matching TRBD1. The junction had 5 bases not matched to a gene; V was cut back by 5 bases and J by 3 bases. Germline V gives CDR1 PRHDT, CDR2 FYEKMQ (reference sequence). The CDR3 has 15 amino acids. CDR3: CASSPSGQGYNEQFF. The CDR3 DNA reads TGTGCCAGCAGCCCCTCGGGACAGGGCTACAATGAGCAGTTCTTC. Drawing the rest from reference TRBV13 and TRBJ2-1, the complete variable domain is AAGVIQSPRHLIKEKRETATLKCYPIPRHDTVYWYQQGPGQDPQFLISFYEKMQSDKGSIPDRFSAQQFSDYHSELNMSSLELGDSALYFCASSPSGQGYNEQFFGPGTRLTVL.

This chain links TRBV6-5 with TRBJ1-1; D may be TRBD1 (6 bases). The germline V gene encodes CDR1 MNHEY and CDR2 SVGAGI. The CDR3 consists of 14 residues. With 2 bases removed from V and 4 bases from J, the gap between germline ends came to 11 bases. CDR3 in amino acids: CASSYGGSGTEAFF. As DNA, the CDR3 is TGTGCCAGCAGTTACGGGGGCTCTGGCACTGAAGCTTTCTTT.

This CDR3 is CATRASGRSYNEQFF. For the CDR3, the DNA is TGTGCCACCAGAGCCAGCGGGAGGTCCTACAATGAGCAGTTCTTC. The rearrangement uses TRBV15 and TRBJ2-1; TRBD2 agrees at 9 bases. Germline CDR1 is LNHNV and CDR2 is YYDKDF (reference sequence). J lost 1 base, V lost 6 bases, and 4 bases had no gene match. The CDR3 consists of 15 residues.

For the CDR3, the DNA is TGTGCCAGCAGCTTGGTTTGGTCCGAGCAGTACTTC. Translation gives CASSLVWSEQYF. The gene calls are TRBV5-6 and TRBJ2-7; no clear D. The CDR3 loop spans 12 amino acids. Germline V gene data show CDR1 as SGHDT and CDR2 as YYEEEE. V was pared by 0 bases and J by 6 bases, with 7 bases between.

The rearrangement uses TRBV27 and TRBJ1-1; D perhaps matches TRBD1 (5 bases). V lost 5 bases and J 2 bases, leaving 9 bases between the germline ends. This CDR3 region has 13 residues. In germline, CDR1 is MNHEY, CDR2 SMNVEV (reference sequence). The CDR3 DNA follows: TGTGCCAGCAGTGGCGACAGTAACACTGAAGCTTTCTTT. This codes for CASSGDSNTEAFF.

Details on this clone: Other DNA sequences in the same sample also yield this CDR3. This chain uses TRBV6-5 with TRBJ1-1; no reliable D call. From germline, CDR1 is MNHEY and CDR2 SVGAGI. The CDR3 sequence is 14 residues long. Trimming pared 2 bases from V and 1 base from J, leaving 8 bases between. CDR3 sequence (DNA): TGTGCCAGCAGTTACACGGGAACGAACACTGAAGCTTTCTTT. Its protein is CASSYTGTNTEAFF.

The chain has TRBV7-6 and TRBJ1-2, with TRBD1 identical over 9 bases. The CDR3 has 17 amino acids. Germline-derived CDR1 and CDR2 are SGHVS and FNYEAQ. The V gene end was trimmed by 2 bases and the J gene end by 4 bases; junction bases not matched to a gene: 11. CDR3 protein: CASSLSPQQGASYGYTF. The CDR3 nucleotides read TGTGCCAGCAGCTTAAGCCCCCAACAGGGGGCTTCCTATGGCTACACCTTC.

CDR3 loop: CAWRGSFYEQYF. The DNA of the CDR3 is TGTGCCTGGAGGGGTAGCTTCTACGAGCAGTACTTC. V is TRBV30 and J is TRBJ2-7; D unclear. CDR1 is GTSNPN, CDR2 SVGIG, per germline (reference sequence). The V end lost 3 bases, the J end lost 3 bases, and 9 bases lay between the germline ends. CDR3 size: 12 residues.

This clone was recorded once. The chain combines TRBV6-9 with TRBJ1-5; D is ambiguous. From germline, CDR1 is MNHGY and CDR2 SVAAGI. The germline V and J ends were trimmed by 6 bases and 2 bases, with 8 bases remaining between them. The CDR3 spans 13 residues. The chain's CDR3 is CASRPGGNQPQHF. The CDR3 DNA follows: TGTGCCAGCAGACCCGGGGGCAATCAGCCCCAGCATTTT.

The V and J genes are TRBV10-3 and TRBJ1-1, with a possible D match to TRBD1 (5 bases). The CDR3 is 15 amino acids. The germline V gene has CDR1 ENHRY and CDR2 SYGVKD. V was trimmed by 2 bases and J by 0 bases, leaving 10 bases between them. In DNA, the CDR3 is TGTGCCATCAGTGAGGGAGGGGTATTGAACACTGAAGCTTTCTTT. This encodes CAISEGGVLNTEAFF.

The V gene is TRBV9, the J gene TRBJ2-2; no clear D gene. CDR3 length equals 18 residues. Germline CDR1 and CDR2: SGDLS and YYNGEE. V was clipped by 2 bases and J by 0 bases, with 17 bases between them. CDR3 nucleotide sequence: TGTGCCAGCAGCGTTTTAGGCGGTTTCCTTGCGAACACCGGGGAGCTGTTTTTT. This gives the protein CASSVLGGFLANTGELFF.

The gene calls are TRBV6-5 and TRBJ1-6; 7 nucleotides line up with TRBD1. Germline CDR1 MNHEY, CDR2 SVGAGI. The V segment lost 4 bases and the J segment 9 bases; nucleotides outside the gene matches: 9. The CDR3 contains 15 residues. CDR3 protein: CASSSRDRATSPLHF. CDR3 sequence (DNA): TGTGCCAGCAGTTCACGTGACAGGGCAACTTCACCCCTCCACTTT.

This clone appeared a single time. This chain links TRBV5-6 with TRBJ1-1; weak D call: TRBD1 (5 bases). The V and J ends lost 0 bases and 10 bases respectively, with 13 bases between them. Germline-derived CDR1 and CDR2 are SGHDT and YYEEEE. This CDR3 has 13 amino acids. CDR3 residues: CASSLGGVRGAFF. CDR3 DNA: TGTGCCAGCAGCTTGGGAGGGGTACGAGGAGCTTTCTTT.

This chain connects TRBV2 to TRBJ2-1; 7 bases match TRBD2. The CDR3 spans 13 residues. Germline V gene lookup returns CDR1 SNHLY and CDR2 FYNNEI. With V trimmed by 6 bases and J by 6 bases, 5 bases remained unmatched. The CDR3 reads CASRQRGVNEQFF. In nucleotides, the CDR3 is TGTGCCAGCAGACAACGGGGGGTCAATGAGCAGTTCTTC.

The chain uses TRBV6-5 and TRBJ1-1; no clear D gene. Germline V gene data show CDR1 as MNHEY and CDR2 as SVGAGI. The V end lost 3 bases, the J end lost 6 bases, and 11 bases lay between the germline ends. The CDR3 sequence is 13 residues long. The CDR3 sequence is CASSYGGVSEAFF. The CDR3 nucleotides are TGTGCCAGCAGTTATGGCGGGGTCTCTGAAGCTTTCTTT.

Regarding this clone: The same CDR3 arises from other DNA sequences in this sample as well. The genes are TRBV7-2 and TRBJ2-1; D possibly corresponds to TRBD2 (5 bases). The germline V and J ends were trimmed by 0 bases and 2 bases, with 5 bases remaining between them. CDR1 SGHTA and CDR2 FQGNSA come from the germline V gene. This CDR3 is built from 14 residues. The CDR3 DNA is TGTGCCAGCAGCTTAGCGGGAGCCTACAATGAGCAGTTCTTC. Protein sequence: CASSLAGAYNEQFF. Full variable domain (rest looked up from reference TRBV7-2 and TRBJ2-1): GAGVSQSPSNKVTEKGKDVELRCDPISGHTALYWYRQSLGQGLEFLIYFQGNSAPDKSGLPSDRFSAERTGGSVSTLTIQRTQQEDSAVYLCASSLAGAYNEQFFGPGTRLTVL.

The genes are TRBV7-9 and TRBJ2-3, with TRBD1 matching 12 bases. The CDR3 is 15 residues long. Trimming at V came to 5 bases and at J to 9 bases, leaving 9 bases not matched to a gene. Germline V gene lookup returns CDR1 SEHNR and CDR2 FQNEAQ (reference sequence). The CDR3 bases are TGTGCCAGCAGCCACTGGGACAGGGGGCAAATGACGCAGTATTTT. Amino acids: CASSHWDRGQMTQYF.